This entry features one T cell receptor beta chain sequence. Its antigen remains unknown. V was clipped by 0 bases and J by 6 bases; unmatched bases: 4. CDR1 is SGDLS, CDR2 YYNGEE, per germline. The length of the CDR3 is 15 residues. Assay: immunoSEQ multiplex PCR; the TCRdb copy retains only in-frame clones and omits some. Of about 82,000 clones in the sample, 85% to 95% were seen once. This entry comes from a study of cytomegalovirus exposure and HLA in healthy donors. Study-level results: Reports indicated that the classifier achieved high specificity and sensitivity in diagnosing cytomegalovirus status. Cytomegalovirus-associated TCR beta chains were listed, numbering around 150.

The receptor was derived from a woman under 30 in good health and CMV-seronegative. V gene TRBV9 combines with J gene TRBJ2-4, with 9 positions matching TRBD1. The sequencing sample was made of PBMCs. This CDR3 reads CASSVEGQGGNIQYF. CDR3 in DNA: TGTGCCAGCAGCGTAGAGGGACAGGGTGGAAACATTCAGTACTTC.